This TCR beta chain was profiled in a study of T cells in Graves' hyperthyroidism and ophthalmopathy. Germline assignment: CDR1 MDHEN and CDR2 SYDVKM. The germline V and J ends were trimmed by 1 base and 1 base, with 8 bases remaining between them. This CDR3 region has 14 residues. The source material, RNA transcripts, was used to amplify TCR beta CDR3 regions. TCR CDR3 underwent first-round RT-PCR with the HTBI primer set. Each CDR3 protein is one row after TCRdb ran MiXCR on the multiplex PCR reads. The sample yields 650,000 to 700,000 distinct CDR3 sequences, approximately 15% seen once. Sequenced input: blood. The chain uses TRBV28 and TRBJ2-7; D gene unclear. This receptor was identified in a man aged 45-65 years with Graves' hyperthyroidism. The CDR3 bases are TGTGCCAGCAGTTTATCCAGCCCTTCCTACGAGCAGTACTTC. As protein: CASSLSSPSYEQYF. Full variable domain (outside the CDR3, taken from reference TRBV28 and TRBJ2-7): DVKVTQSSRYLVKRTGEKVFLECVQDMDHENMFWYRQDPGLGLRLIYFSYDVKMKEKGDIPEGYSVSREKKERFSLILESASTNQTSMYLCASSLSSPSYEQYFGPGTRLTVT.